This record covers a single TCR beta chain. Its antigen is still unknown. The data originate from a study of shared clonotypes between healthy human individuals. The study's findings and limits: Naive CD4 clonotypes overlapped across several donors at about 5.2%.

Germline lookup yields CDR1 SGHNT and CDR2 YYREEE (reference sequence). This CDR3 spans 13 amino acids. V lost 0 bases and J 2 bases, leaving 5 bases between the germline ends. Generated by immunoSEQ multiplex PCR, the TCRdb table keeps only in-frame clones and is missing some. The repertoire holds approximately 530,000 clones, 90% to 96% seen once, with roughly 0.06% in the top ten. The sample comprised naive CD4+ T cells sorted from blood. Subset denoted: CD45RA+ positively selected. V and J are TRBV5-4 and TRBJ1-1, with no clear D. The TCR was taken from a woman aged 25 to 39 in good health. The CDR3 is CASSLDINTEAFF. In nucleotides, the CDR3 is TGTGCCAGCAGCTTGGACATCAACACTGAAGCTTTCTTT.